A selection of T cell receptor beta chains follows, all from one sample in a study of T-cell memory formation after mild COVID-19. TCRdb used MiXCR to reprocess the 5' RACE reads, holding one entry per CDR3 protein. Of about 470,000 distinct CDR3 sequences in the sample, about 23% were seen once. The sample was PBMCs or a T cell subset sorted from them (not recorded which). Receptor source: an adult woman who had mild COVID-19 (a few samples of this study predate the infection). Cell type and time point are not known. CDR3s include the opening cysteine and the closing phenylalanine or tryptophan. D genes are given only for firm matches. Size is omitted from some rows. Given values are once, few, many or a class for expanded clones.

J: TRBJ2-1
D: TRBD2
V: TRBV24-1
size: few
CDR3: CATSDPLEAGADNEQFF
DNA: TGTGCCACCAGTGATCCTCTTGAAGCGGGAGCCGACAATGAGCAGTTCTTC

J: TRBJ2-7
D: TRBD1
V: TRBV18
size: NA
CDR3: CASSPSRTGEVEQYF
DNA: TGTGCCAGCTCACCTTCGAGGACAGGGGAGGTCGAGCAGTACTTC

J: TRBJ2-1
D: TRBD2
V: TRBV12-3/TRBV12-4
size: few
CDR3: CASNPSGESYNEQFF
DNA: TGTGCCAGCAATCCTAGCGGCGAATCCTACAATGAGCAGTTCTTC

J: TRBJ1-4
D: TRBD1
V: TRBV7-8
size: many
CDR3: CASSSDRVPEKLFF
DNA: TGTGCCAGCAGTTCCGACAGGGTCCCCGAAAAACTGTTTTTT

J: TRBJ1-4
D: TRBD1
V: TRBV20-1
size: NA
CDR3: CSAREAGTGKEKLFF
DNA: TGCAGTGCTAGGGAAGCCGGGACAGGGAAGGAAAAACTGTTTTTT

J: TRBJ1-1
D: TRBD1
V: TRBV20-1
size: NA
CDR3: CSARRQGSSNTEAFF
DNA: TGCAGTGCCCGAAGACAGGGTTCCTCGAACACTGAAGCTTTCTTT

J: TRBJ2-5
D: TRBD2
V: TRBV7-6
size: NA
CDR3: CASSRIAGGHQTQYF
DNA: TGTGCCAGCAGCCGAATAGCGGGGGGTCATCAGACCCAGTACTTC

J: TRBJ1-4
D: NA
V: TRBV30
size: NA
CDR3: CAWSDERGPRRQLFF
DNA: TGTGCCTGGAGTGATGAGAGGGGCCCGCGACGACAACTGTTTTTT

J: TRBJ2-2
D: TRBD1
V: TRBV7-6
size: few
CDR3: CASRPTGSRAGELFF
DNA: TGTGCCAGCAGGCCGACAGGGTCTAGAGCCGGGGAGCTGTTTTTT

J: TRBJ2-4
D: TRBD2
V: TRBV4-1
size: NA
CDR3: CASSQGELAGAKNIQYF
DNA: TGCGCCAGCAGCCAAGGGGAACTAGCGGGGGCTAAAAACATTCAGTACTTC

J: TRBJ2-3
D: NA
V: TRBV7-3
size: NA
CDR3: CASSRTPSSTDTQYF
DNA: TGTGCCAGCAGCCGGACACCGTCTAGCACAGATACGCAGTATTTT

J: TRBJ2-7
D: NA
V: TRBV12-3/TRBV12-4
size: NA
CDR3: CASSTSTGTASYEQYF
DNA: TGTGCCAGCAGTACCAGTACCGGGACGGCCTCCTACGAGCAGTACTTC

J: TRBJ2-7
D: TRBD1
V: TRBV3-1
size: NA
CDR3: CASSQVPRGLYEQYF
DNA: TGTGCCAGCAGCCAAGTTCCCAGGGGGCTGTACGAGCAGTACTTC

J: TRBJ2-3
D: NA
V: TRBV18
size: NA
CDR3: CASSPPAAPRDTQYF
DNA: TGTGCCAGCTCACCACCGGCCGCTCCACGTGATACGCAGTATTTT

J: TRBJ1-1
D: NA
V: TRBV18
size: NA
CDR3: CASSPNRDTEAFF
DNA: TGTGCCAGCTCCCCAAACCGGGACACTGAAGCTTTCTTT

J: TRBJ2-7
D: NA
V: TRBV12-3/TRBV12-4
size: NA
CDR3: CASASPGVRYEQYF
DNA: TGTGCCAGCGCGTCCCCCGGGGTTCGGTACGAGCAGTACTTC

J: TRBJ2-5
D: TRBD2
V: TRBV5-1
size: NA
CDR3: CASSYGTSGYQGVTQYF
DNA: TGCGCCAGCAGCTACGGGACTAGCGGGTACCAAGGAGTGACCCAGTACTTC

J: TRBJ2-7
D: NA
V: TRBV5-1
size: many
CDR3: CASSLGGQGEQYF
DNA: TGCGCCAGCAGCTTGGGGGGGCAAGGCGAGCAGTACTTC

J: TRBJ1-1
D: NA
V: TRBV4-3
size: few
CDR3: CASSQELQAHLNTEAFF
DNA: TGCGCCAGCAGCCAAGAACTTCAGGCACATTTGAACACTGAAGCTTTCTTT

J: TRBJ1-2
D: NA
V: TRBV29-1
size: few
CDR3: CSVEWQQNYGYTF
DNA: TGCAGCGTTGAGTGGCAGCAAAACTATGGCTACACCTTC